This TCR beta chain derives from a study of T-cell reconstitution after alpha-beta-depleted transplantation in children. Study conclusions and caveats: Surviving thymic progenitors and recipient T cells were the source of high TCRbeta diversity at day 60 in some patients. About two months after transplant, alpha-beta T cells reportedly came from several hundred expanded graft clones.

Comments on this clonotype: Antigen specificity is unknown.

J gave up 7 bases and V 5 bases, and 8 bases lay outside the gene matches. The CDR3 sequence is 14 residues long. CDR1 and CDR2 from the germline V gene are MDHEN and SYDVKM. Unique molecular identifiers were used in preparing the TCRbeta library. TCRdb reprocessed the PCR reads with MiXCR, giving one entry per CDR3 protein. The data contain 500,000 to 750,000 distinct CDR3 sequences, about an eighth of them singletons. The J gene is TRBJ2-1, the V gene TRBV28; 7 positions agree with TRBD2. The specimen comprised PBMCs, mostly from graft donor cells, sampled 360 days after TCRalphabeta/CD19-depleted stem cell transplant. This TCR was sampled from a male patient aged 10 to 17 who had a stem cell transplant for acute myeloid leukemia, so the T cells may come from the graft donor. CDR3 nucleotide sequence: TGTGCCAGCAGTCCCCCGGGTAGCGGGAATGAGCAGTTCTTC. Its translation: CASSPPGSGNEQFF. The whole variable domain, filled in from reference TRBV28 and TRBJ2-1, reads DVKVTQSSRYLVKRTGEKVFLECVQDMDHENMFWYRQDPGLGLRLIYFSYDVKMKEKGDIPEGYSVSREKKERFSLILESASTNQTSMYLCASSPPGSGNEQFFGPGTRLTVL.